The T cell receptor beta chain under discussion was sequenced for a study of CD8 T cells in ankylosing spondylitis (dated by TCRdb to about 2017). In terms of the full investigation: The study profiled T cell receptor beta repertoires in healthy donors and ankylosing spondylitis patients to find disease-linked TCR variants. The whole study cohort included roughly 110 healthy donors and 25 or so ankylosing spondylitis patients. Peripheral blood was sampled, and synovial fluid was additionally collected from ankylosing spondylitis patients.

Sequencing was performed on an Illumina HiSeq 2500. TCR beta libraries were prepared by quantitative 5'-RACE with molecular barcodes. As for the authors' bioinformatics: A new computational method based on a probabilistic model of VDJ rearrangement was used to identify disease-linked TCR variants. The raw public data were reprocessed by TCRdb itself: fastp quality trimming at Q25, MiXCR clonotype calling, in-frame beta chains only. For every CDR3 protein sequence, its rows merge into one entry that carries the most common genes and DNA. The V and J calls here are based on TCRdb, not the publication. The sample table records approximately 88,000 distinct CDR3 sequences; about 8.1% of these occur just once. Of the sample, about 4.6% is held by the ten largest clones. The CDR3 measures 15 amino acids from cysteine to phenylalanine. Here the CDR3 DNA is all that survives: 45 bases in frame from base 1. Based on the germline V gene (reference sequence), the CDR1 and CDR2 sequences are DFQATT and SNEGSKA. Ends trimmed: V by 5 bases, J by 0 bases; bases unmatched to a gene: 7.

This clonotype has at least ten counts. Its antigen is currently not known. One base away there is no much larger clone; base qualities are not given. Study-level results and caveats: Some of the motif variants had been reported before in the synovial fluid and blood of reactive arthritis patients, a finding that suggests common disease-initiation mechanisms. According to the report, matched synovial fluid samples from ankylosing spondylitis patients were significantly enriched for the disease-linked clones. Blood from ankylosing spondylitis patients appeared to be characterized by a TCR beta motif composed of under 10 highly homologous amino acid variants. A CD8+ phenotype was shown by the disease-linked clones, which were found at relatively low frequencies in peripheral blood.

The source material was blood, either unsorted or a sorted T cell fraction (not recorded which). The TCR was taken from a male donor with ankylosing spondylitis or in good health (not recorded which). This sequence uses TRBV20-1 and TRBJ2-3; 8 nucleotides in the junction match TRBD2. The bases read TGCAGTGCTGGACTGAGCGGGGGAAGCACAGATACGCAGTATTTT. Translated, it reads CSAGLSGGSTDTQYF.